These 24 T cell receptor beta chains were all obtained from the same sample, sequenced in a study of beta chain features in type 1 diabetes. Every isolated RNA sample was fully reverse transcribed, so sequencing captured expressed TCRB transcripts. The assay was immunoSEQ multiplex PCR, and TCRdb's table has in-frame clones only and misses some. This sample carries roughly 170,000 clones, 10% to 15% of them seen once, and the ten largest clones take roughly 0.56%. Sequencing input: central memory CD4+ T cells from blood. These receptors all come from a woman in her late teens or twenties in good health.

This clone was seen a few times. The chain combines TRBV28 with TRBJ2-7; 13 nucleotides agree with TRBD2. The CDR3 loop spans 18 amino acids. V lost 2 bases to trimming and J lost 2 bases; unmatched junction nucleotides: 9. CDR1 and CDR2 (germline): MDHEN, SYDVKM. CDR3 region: CASSLIGLAGEVPYEQYF. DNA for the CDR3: TGTGCCAGCAGTTTAATAGGACTAGCGGGAGAGGTACCCTACGAGCAGTACTTC.

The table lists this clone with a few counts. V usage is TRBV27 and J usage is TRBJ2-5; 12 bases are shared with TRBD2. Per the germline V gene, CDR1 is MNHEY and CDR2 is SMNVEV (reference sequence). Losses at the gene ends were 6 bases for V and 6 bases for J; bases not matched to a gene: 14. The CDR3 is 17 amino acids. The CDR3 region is CASSRQSRTSGMQTQYF. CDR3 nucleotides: TGTGCCAGCAGCCGCCAATCCCGGACTAGCGGGATGCAGACCCAGTACTTC.

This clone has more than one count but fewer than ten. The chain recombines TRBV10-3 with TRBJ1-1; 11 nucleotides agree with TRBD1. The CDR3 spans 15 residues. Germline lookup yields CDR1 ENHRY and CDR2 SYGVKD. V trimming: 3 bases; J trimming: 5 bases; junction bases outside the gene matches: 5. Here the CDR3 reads CAISDQDRGRTEAFF. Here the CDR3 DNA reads TGTGCCATCAGTGATCAGGACAGGGGGCGAACTGAAGCTTTCTTT.

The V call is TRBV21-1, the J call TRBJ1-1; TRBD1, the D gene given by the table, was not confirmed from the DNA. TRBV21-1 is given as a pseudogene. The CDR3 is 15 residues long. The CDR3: CASSTLHRGRTEAFF. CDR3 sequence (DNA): TGTGCCAGCAGCACCCTTCACAGGGGGCGGACTGAAGCTTTCTTT.

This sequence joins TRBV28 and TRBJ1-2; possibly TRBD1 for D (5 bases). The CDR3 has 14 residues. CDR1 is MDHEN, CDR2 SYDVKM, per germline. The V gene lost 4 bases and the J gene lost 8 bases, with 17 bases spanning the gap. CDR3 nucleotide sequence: TGTGCCAGCAGTTCCCTGGAGACAGCATTCGGCTACACCTTC. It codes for CASSSLETAFGYTF.

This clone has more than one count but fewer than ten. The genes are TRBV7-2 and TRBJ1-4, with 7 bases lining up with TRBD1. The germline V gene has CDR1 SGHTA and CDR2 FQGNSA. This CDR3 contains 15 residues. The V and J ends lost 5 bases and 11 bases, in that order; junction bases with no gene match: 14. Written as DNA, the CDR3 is TGTGCCAGCAGCACGTTCCGGGACAGCGGGGGGAAACTGTTTTTT. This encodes CASSTFRDSGGKLFF.

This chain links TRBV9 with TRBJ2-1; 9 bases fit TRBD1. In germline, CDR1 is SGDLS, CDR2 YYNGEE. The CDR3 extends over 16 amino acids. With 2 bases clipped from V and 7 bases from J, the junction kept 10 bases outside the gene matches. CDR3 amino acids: CASSVGGTGFMNEQFF. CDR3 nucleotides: TGTGCCAGCAGCGTCGGTGGGACAGGGTTCATGAATGAGCAGTTCTTC. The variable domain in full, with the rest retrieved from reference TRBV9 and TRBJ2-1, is DSGVTQTPKHLITATGQRVTLRCSPRSGDLSVYWYQQSLDQGLQFLIQYYNGEERAKGNILERFSAQQFPDLHSELNLSSLELGDSALYFCASSVGGTGFMNEQFFGPGTRLTVL.

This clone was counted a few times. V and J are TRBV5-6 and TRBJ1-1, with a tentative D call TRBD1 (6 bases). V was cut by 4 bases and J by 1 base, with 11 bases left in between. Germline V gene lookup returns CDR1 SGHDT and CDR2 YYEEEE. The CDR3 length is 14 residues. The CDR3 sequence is CASSPDRRNTEAFF. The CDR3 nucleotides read TGTGCCAGCAGCCCGGACAGACGGAACACTGAAGCTTTCTTT.

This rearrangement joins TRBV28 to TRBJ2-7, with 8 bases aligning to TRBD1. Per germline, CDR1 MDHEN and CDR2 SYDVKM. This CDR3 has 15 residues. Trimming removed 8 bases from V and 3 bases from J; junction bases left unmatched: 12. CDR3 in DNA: TGTGCCAGCCGTCCTACCCAGACAGGGGACTACGAGCAGTACTTC. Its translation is CASRPTQTGDYEQYF.

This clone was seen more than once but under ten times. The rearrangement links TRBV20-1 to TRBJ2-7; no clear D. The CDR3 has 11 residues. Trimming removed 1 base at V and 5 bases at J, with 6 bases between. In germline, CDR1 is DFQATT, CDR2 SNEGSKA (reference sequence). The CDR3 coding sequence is TGCAGTGCTAGAGCCACTCACGAGCAGTACTTC. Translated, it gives CSARATHEQYF.

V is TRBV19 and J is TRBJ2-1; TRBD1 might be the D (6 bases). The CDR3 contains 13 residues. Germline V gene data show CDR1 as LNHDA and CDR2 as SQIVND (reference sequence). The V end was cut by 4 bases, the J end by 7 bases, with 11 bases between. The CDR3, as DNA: TGTGCCAGTAGTAGGCAGGGGCGAAATGAGCAGTTCTTC. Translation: CASSRQGRNEQFF. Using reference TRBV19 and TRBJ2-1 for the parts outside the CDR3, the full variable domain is DGGITQSPKYLFRKEGQNVTLSCEQNLNHDAMYWYRQDPGQGLRLIYYSQIVNDFQKGDIAEGYSVSREKKESFPLTVTSAQKNPTAFYLCASSRQGRNEQFFGPGTRLTVL.

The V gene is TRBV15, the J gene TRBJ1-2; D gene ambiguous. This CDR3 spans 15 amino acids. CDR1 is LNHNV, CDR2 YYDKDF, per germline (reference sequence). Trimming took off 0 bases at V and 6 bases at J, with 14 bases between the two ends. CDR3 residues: CATSRDRAGMNGYTF. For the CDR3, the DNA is TGTGCCACCAGCAGAGATCGGGCGGGAATGAATGGCTACACCTTC.

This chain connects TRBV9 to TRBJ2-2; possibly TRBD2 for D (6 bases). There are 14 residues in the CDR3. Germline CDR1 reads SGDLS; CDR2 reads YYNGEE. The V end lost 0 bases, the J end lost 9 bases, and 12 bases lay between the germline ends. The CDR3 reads CASSVVPGVRELFF. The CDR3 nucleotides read TGTGCCAGCAGCGTAGTACCGGGAGTGCGGGAGCTGTTTTTT.

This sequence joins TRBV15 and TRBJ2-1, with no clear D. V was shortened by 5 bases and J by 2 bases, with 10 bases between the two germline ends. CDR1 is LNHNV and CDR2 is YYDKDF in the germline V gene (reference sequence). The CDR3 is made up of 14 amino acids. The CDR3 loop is CATSVRLTYNEQFF. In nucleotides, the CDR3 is TGTGCCACCAGCGTGCGACTGACCTACAATGAGCAGTTCTTC.

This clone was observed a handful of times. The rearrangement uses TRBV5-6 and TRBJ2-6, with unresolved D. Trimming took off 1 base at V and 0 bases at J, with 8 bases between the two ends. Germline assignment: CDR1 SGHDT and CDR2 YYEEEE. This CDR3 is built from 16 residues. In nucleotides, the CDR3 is TGTGCCAGCAGCTTGATGCGTAGCTCTGGGGCCAACGTCCTGACTTTC. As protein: CASSLMRSSGANVLTF. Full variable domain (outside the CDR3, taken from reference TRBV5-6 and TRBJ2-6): DAGVTQSPTHLIKTRGQQVTLRCSPKSGHDTVSWYQQALGQGPQFIFQYYEEEERQRGNFPDRFSGHQFPNYSSELNVNALLLGDSALYLCASSLMRSSGANVLTFGAGSRLTVL.

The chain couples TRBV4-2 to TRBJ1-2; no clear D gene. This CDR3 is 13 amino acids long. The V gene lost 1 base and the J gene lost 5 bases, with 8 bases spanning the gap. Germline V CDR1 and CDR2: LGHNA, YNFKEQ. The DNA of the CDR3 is TGTGCCAGCAGCCAAGCGCGCTTATATGGCTACACCTTC. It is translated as CASSQARLYGYTF.

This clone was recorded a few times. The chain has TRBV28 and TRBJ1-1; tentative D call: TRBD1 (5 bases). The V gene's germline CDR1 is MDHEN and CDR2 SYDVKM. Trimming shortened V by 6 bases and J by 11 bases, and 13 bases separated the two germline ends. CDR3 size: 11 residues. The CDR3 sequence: CASSPGRAAFF. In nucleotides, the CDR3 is TGTGCCAGCAGCCCCGGCAGGGCGGCTTTCTTT.

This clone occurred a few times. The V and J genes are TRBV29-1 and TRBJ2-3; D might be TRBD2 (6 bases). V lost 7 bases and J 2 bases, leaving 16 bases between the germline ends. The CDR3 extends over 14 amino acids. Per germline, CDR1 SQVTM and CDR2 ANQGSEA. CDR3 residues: CSADGGPNTDTQYF. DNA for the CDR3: TGCAGCGCCGACGGGGGTCCTAACACAGATACGCAGTATTTT.

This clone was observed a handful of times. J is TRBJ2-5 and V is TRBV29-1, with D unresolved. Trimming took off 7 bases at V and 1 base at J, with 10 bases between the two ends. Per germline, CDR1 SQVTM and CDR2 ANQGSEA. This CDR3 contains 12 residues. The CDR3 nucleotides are TGCAGCGCCCCAACACCCCAAGAGACCCAGTACTTC. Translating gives CSAPTPQETQYF. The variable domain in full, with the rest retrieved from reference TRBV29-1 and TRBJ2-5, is SAVISQKPSRDICQRGTSLTIQCQVDSQVTMMFWYRQQPGQSLTLIATANQGSEATYESGFVIDKFPISRPNLTFSTLTVSNMSPEDSSIYLCSAPTPQETQYFGPGTRLLVL.

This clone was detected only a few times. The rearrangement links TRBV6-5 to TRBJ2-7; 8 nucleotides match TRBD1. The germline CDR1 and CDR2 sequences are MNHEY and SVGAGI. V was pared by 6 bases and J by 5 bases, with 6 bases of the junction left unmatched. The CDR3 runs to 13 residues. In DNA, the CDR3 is TGTGCCAGCAGGCCGACAGGGGACCACGAGCAGTACTTC. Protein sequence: CASRPTGDHEQYF.

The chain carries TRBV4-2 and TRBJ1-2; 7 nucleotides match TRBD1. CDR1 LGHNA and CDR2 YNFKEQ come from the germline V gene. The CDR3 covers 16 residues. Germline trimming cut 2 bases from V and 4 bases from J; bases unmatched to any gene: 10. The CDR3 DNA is TGTGCCAGCAGCCAAAAAGAACGGGACAGTGCCTATGGCTACACCTTC. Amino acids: CASSQKERDSAYGYTF.

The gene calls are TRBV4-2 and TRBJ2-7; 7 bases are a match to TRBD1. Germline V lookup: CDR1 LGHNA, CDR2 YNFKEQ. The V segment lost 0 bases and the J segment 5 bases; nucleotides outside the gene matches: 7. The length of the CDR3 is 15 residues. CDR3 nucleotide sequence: TGTGCCAGCAGCCAAGAGGGTCCAGGGGGAAACGAGCAGTACTTC. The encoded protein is CASSQEGPGGNEQYF.

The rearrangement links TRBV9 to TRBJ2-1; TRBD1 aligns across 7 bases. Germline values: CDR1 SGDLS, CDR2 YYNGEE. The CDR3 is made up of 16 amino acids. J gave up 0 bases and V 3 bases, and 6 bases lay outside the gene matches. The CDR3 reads CASSATGQSSYNEQFF. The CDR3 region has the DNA TGTGCCAGCAGCGCTACGGGACAGAGCTCCTACAATGAGCAGTTCTTC.

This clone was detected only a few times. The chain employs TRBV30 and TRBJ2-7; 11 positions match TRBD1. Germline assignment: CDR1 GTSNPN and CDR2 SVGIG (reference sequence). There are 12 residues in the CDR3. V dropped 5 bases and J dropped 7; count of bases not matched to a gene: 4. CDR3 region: CAWGQGAGEQYF. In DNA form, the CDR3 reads TGTGCCTGGGGACAGGGGGCAGGGGAGCAGTACTTC.